The present entry profiles one TCR beta chain with its context. TCRdb's table, derived via immunoSEQ multiplex PCR, lists solely in-frame clones and lacks some. The repertoire holds about 29,000 clones, with about 89% as singletons. These data belong to a study of blood T cell repertoires in COVID-19. This CDR3 comprises 11 residues. CDR1 is DFQATT, CDR2 SNEGSKA, per germline (reference sequence). The V end was cut by 6 bases, the J end by 10 bases, with 13 bases between. This chain joins TRBV20-1 and TRBJ2-1; TRBD1 is a possible D gene (6 bases). The sample comprised peripheral blood. The TCR originated in a human donor in a cohort sampled during active COVID-19. The CDR3 DNA is TGCAGTGCCGCCGTGAGGGGGGAGCAGTTCTTC. The encoded protein is CSAAVRGEQFF.